These T cell receptor beta chains were read from a single sample in a study of somatic mutations in cytotoxic T cells in rheumatoid arthritis. Here immunoSEQ multiplex PCR was the method, and the copy in TCRdb shows in-frame clones only, minus some. Counted here are 17,000 or so clones, about 77% occurring once; the ten biggest clones make up roughly 15%. The sample consisted of CD8+ T cells sorted from blood. The receptors come from an adult with rheumatoid arthritis. CDR3s include the opening cysteine and the closing phenylalanine or tryptophan. A D gene is named only where the DNA matches it firmly. Only part of the rows carry a size: once, few, many, or a class if the clone is expanded.

CDR3 DNA	CDR3 protein	J gene	V gene	clone size	D gene
TGTGCCAGCAGCTTGAATAAGTGGGGGGGCGAATATGGTGACACCGGGGAGCTGTTTTTT	CASSLNKWGGEYGDTGELFF	TRBJ2-2	TRBV5-4	-	-
TGTGCCAGCAGTTTAGGGGCAGGGGGCACTGAAGCTTTCTTT	CASSLGAGGTEAFF	TRBJ1-1	TRBV27	-	TRBD1
TGTGCCAGCAGTGACCCCCAACGGCCCCAGCATTTT	CASSDPQRPQHF	TRBJ1-5	TRBV2	-	-
TGTGCCAGCAGCTTAGAGGGGGCTTGGACTGAAGCTTTCTTT	CASSLEGAWTEAFF	TRBJ1-1	TRBV11-2	few	-
TGTGCCAGCTCCGAGGGACCGGGCCCCTACGAGCAGTACTTC	CASSEGPGPYEQYF	TRBJ2-7	TRBV6-4	-	-
TGTGCCAGCAGTTTAGGCACCAGCTACGAGCAGTACTTC	CASSLGTSYEQYF	TRBJ2-7	TRBV27	-	-
TGCGCCAGCAGCCAGCAGGGGACAGGGGGCAATTCACCCCTCCACTTT	CASSQQGTGGNSPLHF	TRBJ1-6	TRBV4-1	-	TRBD1
TGTGCCAGCAGCTTAAGGCAGGGTATCTCCTACGAGCAGTACTTC	CASSLRQGISYEQYF	TRBJ2-7	TRBV7-8	-	-
TGTGCCTGGAGTGACGCGAATCAGCCCCAGCATTTT	CAWSDANQPQHF	TRBJ1-5	TRBV30	-	-
TGTGCCAGCAGTTACGGAATGTCGAGTTTTGAAGCTTTCTTT	CASSYGMSSFEAFF	TRBJ1-1	TRBV6-5	-	-
TGCGCCAGCAGTCACAGTGCGGGAGACACTGAAGCTTTCTTT	CASSHSAGDTEAFF	TRBJ1-1	TRBV10-2	few	-
TGTGCCAGCAGCGTAGAAACAGGGGCTGAGTATTGGACAGATACGCAGTATTTT	CASSVETGAEYWTDTQYF	TRBJ2-3	TRBV9	-	TRBD1
TGTGCCAGCAGCTTAGAATCGCTCTATGGCTACACCTTC	CASSLESLYGYTF	TRBJ1-2	TRBV11-2	-	-
TGTGCCAGCAGTCAGTTCACTGAAGCTTTCTTT	CASSQFTEAFF	TRBJ1-1	TRBV6-1	-	-
TGTGCCAGCAGCTCTGACAGGTCTAATGAGCAGTTCTTC	CASSSDRSNEQFF	TRBJ2-1	TRBV7-7	-	-
TGTGCCAGCAGCTCGGGGGGGCTCAATCAGCCCCAGCATTTT	CASSSGGLNQPQHF	TRBJ1-5	TRBV27	-	-
TGTGCCAGCAGCCTCCAGAACTCTGGAAACACCATATATTTT	CASSLQNSGNTIYF	TRBJ1-3	TRBV5-5	-	-
TGTGCCAGCAGCAGCGTGTGGTATAGCAATCAGCCCCAGCATTTT	CASSSVWYSNQPQHF	TRBJ1-5	TRBV5-5	-	-
TGTGCCAGCAGTGCAAACTTGGGAACTGAAGCTTTCTTT	CASSANLGTEAFF	TRBJ1-1	TRBV6-6	-	-
TGTGCCATCAGTGAGTTTGGCGGGGGGGACAACTACAATGAGCAGTTCTTC	CAISEFGGGDNYNEQFF	TRBJ2-1	TRBV10-3	-	TRBD2
TGTGCCTGGAGGGACAGACACTACGAGCAGTACTTC	CAWRDRHYEQYF	TRBJ2-7	TRBV30	-	-
TGTGCCAGTAGTCCCGGGACTAGCGAATATAGTGAGCAGTTCTTC	CASSPGTSEYSEQFF	TRBJ2-1	TRBV19	-	TRBD2
TGTGCCAGCAGTGAAGGAGGCGGACAGGGGGAGGATGGCTACACCTTC	CASSEGGGQGEDGYTF	TRBJ1-2	TRBV2	-	TRBD1
TGTGCCAGCAGCTTCCGCCGGGACAGGGGGTCGGCCGGGGAGCTGTTTTTT	CASSFRRDRGSAGELFF	TRBJ2-2	TRBV7-8	once	TRBD1
TGTGCCAGCAGCCCGGGACAGGGCAAATACGAGCAGTACTTC	CASSPGQGKYEQYF	TRBJ2-7	TRBV6-5	medium-sized	TRBD1
TGTGCCAGCAGCGTAGGGGGGGCGGCGAGGACCCAGTACTTC	CASSVGGAARTQYF	TRBJ2-5	TRBV9	once	-
TGTGCCAGCACGGAAGGGGGATACGAGCAGTACTTC	CASTEGGYEQYF	TRBJ2-7	TRBV2	few	-